A single sample is the source of the 20 T cell receptor beta chains below, sequenced in a study of shared clonotypes between healthy human individuals. Assay: immunoSEQ multiplex PCR; the TCRdb copy retains only in-frame clones and omits some. The sample includes 2 million to 2.5 million clones, over 85% seen only once; the top ten take 0.36%. The sample comprised naive CD4+ T cells from PBMCs. Subset of the sample: CD45RA+ positively selected. The receptors stem from a man between 18 and 29 years old in good health. Some clones in this sample may be carry-over from other donors' samples.

This clone was observed a single time. The sample has other DNA sequences that encode this CDR3 too. The rearrangement links TRBV28 to TRBJ2-7; tentative D call: TRBD2 (5 bases). The CDR3 loop spans 12 amino acids. The V end lost 2 bases, the J end lost 5 bases, and 7 bases lay between the germline ends. CDR1 is MDHEN and CDR2 is SYDVKM in the germline V gene. The CDR3 protein is CASSLTGDEQYF. In DNA, the CDR3 is TGTGCCAGCAGTTTAACCGGGGACGAGCAGTACTTC.

CDR3 amino acids: CASSRDRGSYNEQFF. In DNA form, the CDR3 reads TGTGCCAGTAGTAGGGACAGGGGGTCCTACAATGAGCAGTTCTTC. This chain connects TRBV19 to TRBJ2-1, with TRBD1 matching 11 bases. The germline V gene encodes CDR1 LNHDA and CDR2 SQIVND (reference sequence). The CDR3 has 15 amino acids. V shed 4 bases, J shed 1 base, and the junction held 0 bases outside the gene matches.

About this clone itself: A junction end diverges from the germline sequence, so it may reflect a read error. The gene calls are TRBV20-1 and TRBJ1-1; D not certain. The CDR3 is made up of 11 amino acids. CDR1 is DFQATT, CDR2 SNEGSKA, per germline (reference sequence). The CDR3 region has the DNA TGCAGTTCTAGGAGGAACACTGAAGCTTTCTTT. Its protein product is CSSRRNTEAFF.

This chain joins TRBV5-4 and TRBJ2-3, with 7 bases fitting TRBD2. With 3 bases clipped from V and 8 bases from J, the junction kept 12 bases outside the gene matches. This CDR3 spans 15 amino acids. The germline V gene encodes CDR1 SGHNT and CDR2 YYREEE (reference sequence). CDR3 loop: CASSSATSHLVTQYF. The CDR3, as DNA: TGTGCCAGCAGCTCGGCGACTAGCCATCTGGTTACGCAGTATTTT.

V is TRBV7-3 and J is TRBJ2-2; D is undetermined. The CDR3 consists of 13 residues. Trimming removed 5 bases at V and 7 bases at J, with 11 bases between. From germline, CDR1 is SGHTA and CDR2 FQGTGA. The CDR3 loop is CASSRMAGGELFF. CDR3 nucleotides: TGTGCCAGCAGCCGTATGGCTGGCGGGGAGCTGTTTTTT.

This rearrangement joins TRBV28 to TRBJ1-5, with D perhaps TRBD1 (6 bases). The CDR3 loop spans 15 amino acids. V was shortened by 7 bases and J by 1 base, with 14 bases between the two germline ends. Per germline, CDR1 MDHEN and CDR2 SYDVKM. Here the CDR3 reads CASTPGGPSNQPQHF. CDR3 DNA: TGTGCCAGCACCCCCGGGGGGCCCAGCAATCAGCCCCAGCATTTT.

CDR3 nucleotides: TGTGCCAGCAGTTATCTGCGGCCGAGCTCTGGGGCCAACGTCCTGACTTTC. This translates into CASSYLRPSSGANVLTF. The gene calls are TRBV27 and TRBJ2-6; D is uncertain. Germline V lookup: CDR1 MNHEY, CDR2 SMNVEV (reference sequence). The CDR3 sequence is 17 residues long. The V and J ends lost 4 bases and 0 bases respectively, with 13 bases between them.

The DNA for the CDR3 is TGCAGCGTTGAAAGTGCGAGCTCCTACGAGCAGTACTTC. Encoded protein: CSVESASSYEQYF. This sequence joins TRBV29-1 and TRBJ2-5; no reliable D call. TRBJ2-7 matches the DNA end more closely, so the J call is doubtful. Germline V gives CDR1 SQVTM, CDR2 ANQGSEA. The CDR3 runs 13 residues.

This clone was counted once. In the same sample, other DNA sequences code for this CDR3. The rearrangement links TRBV30 to TRBJ2-3; maybe TRBD2 (6 bases). The CDR3 consists of 13 residues. Trimming left V 0 bases short and J 3 bases short, with 7 bases between. Germline V CDR1 and CDR2: GTSNPN, SVGIG (reference sequence). CDR3 nucleotide sequence: TGTGCCTGGAGTGTGGCGGGAACAGATACGCAGTATTTT. This translates into CAWSVAGTDTQYF.

CDR3: CASSYRGQGGTEAFF. The CDR3 DNA reads TGTGCCAGCAGCTATAGGGGACAGGGTGGGACTGAAGCTTTCTTT. The chain links TRBV7-2 to TRBJ1-1, with 9 positions matching TRBD1. This CDR3 region has 15 residues. With V trimmed by 4 bases and J by 5 bases, 8 bases remained unmatched. CDR1 and CDR2 (germline): SGHTA, FQGNSA. The complete variable domain, with remaining parts taken from reference TRBV7-2 and TRBJ1-1, reads GAGVSQSPSNKVTEKGKDVELRCDPISGHTALYWYRQSLGQGLEFLIYFQGNSAPDKSGLPSDRFSAERTGGSVSTLTIQRTQQEDSAVYLCASSYRGQGGTEAFFGQGTRLTVV.

This clone was counted once. V gene TRBV28 combines with J gene TRBJ2-7; no clear D gene. V shed 5 bases and J shed 3 bases, with 17 bases lying between them. CDR1 and CDR2 (germline): MDHEN, SYDVKM. This CDR3 spans 15 amino acids. CDR3 sequence (DNA): TGTGCCAGCAGTCCTCGGACGGATCAGAACTACGAGCAGTACTTC. It yields the protein CASSPRTDQNYEQYF.

The V and J genes are TRBV6-5 and TRBJ1-4; D not resolved. Per germline, CDR1 MNHEY and CDR2 SVGAGI. V was shortened by 4 bases and J by 8 bases, with 11 bases between the two germline ends. The CDR3 contains 13 residues. The CDR3 DNA reads TGTGCCAGCAGTTCCCGGCCCGGGGAAAAACTGTTTTTT. It specifies CASSSRPGEKLFF.

This chain joins TRBV9 and TRBJ2-3; the D is unclear. The CDR3 totals 14 residues. Germline V lookup: CDR1 SGDLS, CDR2 YYNGEE. Trimming removed 7 bases at V and 0 bases at J, with 12 bases between. The CDR3 nucleotides are TGTGCCAGCGGGCCCGGAGATAGCACAGATACGCAGTATTTT. Translation: CASGPGDSTDTQYF. The whole variable domain, filled in from reference TRBV9 and TRBJ2-3, reads DSGVTQTPKHLITATGQRVTLRCSPRSGDLSVYWYQQSLDQGLQFLIQYYNGEERAKGNILERFSAQQFPDLHSELNLSSLELGDSALYFCASGPGDSTDTQYFGPGTRLTVL.

Notes on this clone: The same CDR3 also results from other DNA sequences found in this sample. V usage is TRBV28 and J usage is TRBJ1-3; 7 nucleotides agree with TRBD1. This CDR3 is built from 14 residues. In germline, CDR1 is MDHEN, CDR2 SYDVKM. The V gene end was trimmed by 5 bases and the J gene end by 2 bases; junction bases not matched to a gene: 3. DNA for the CDR3: TGTGCCAGCAGTCCCCAGGGGGCTGGAAACACCATATATTTT. Amino acid sequence: CASSPQGAGNTIYF.

CDR3 amino acids: CASSLDGLGGRDQYF. In DNA, the CDR3 is TGTGCCAGCAGCTTGGACGGACTAGGGGGGCGCGATCAGTACTTC. The chain employs TRBV5-4 and TRBJ2-7; tentative D call: TRBD2 (7 bases). CDR3 size: 15 residues. Germline-derived CDR1 and CDR2 are SGHNT and YYREEE (reference sequence). V was clipped by 0 bases and J by 10 bases, with 20 bases between them.

The chain is built from TRBV2 and TRBJ2-2; 8 bases fit TRBD1. The ends lost 5 bases at V and 7 bases at J; junction bases unmatched: 9. The CDR3 spans 15 residues. In germline, CDR1 is SNHLY, CDR2 FYNNEI. CDR3 sequence (DNA): TGTGCCAGCAGTCAAATCCAGGGGGCGGGCGGGGAGCTGTTTTTT. The encoded protein is CASSQIQGAGGELFF. Variable domain in full (rest from reference TRBV2 and TRBJ2-2): EPEVTQTPSHQVTQMGQEVILRCVPISNHLYFYWYRQILGQKVEFLVSFYNNEISEKSEIFDDQFSVERPDGSNFTLKIRSTKLEDSAMYFCASSQIQGAGGELFFGEGSRLTVL.

CDR3 sequence (DNA): TGTGCCAGCACCACAGGGGGCATCTCCTGGCACGAGCAGTACTTC. It is translated as CASTTGGISWHEQYF. J is TRBJ2-7 and V is TRBV28, with 9 positions matching TRBD1. Germline V gene lookup returns CDR1 MDHEN and CDR2 SYDVKM. J was trimmed by 5 bases and V by 7 bases; bases with no gene match: 12. This CDR3 has 15 amino acids. The entire variable domain, with the rest obtained from reference TRBV28 and TRBJ2-7, is as follows: DVKVTQSSRYLVKRTGEKVFLECVQDMDHENMFWYRQDPGLGLRLIYFSYDVKMKEKGDIPEGYSVSREKKERFSLILESASTNQTSMYLCASTTGGISWHEQYFGPGTRLTVT.

The sample holds one count of this clone. V usage is TRBV5-1 and J usage is TRBJ2-5, with 14 bases identical to TRBD2. V shed 4 bases and J 5 bases; nucleotides not matched to a gene: 7. The CDR3 covers 16 residues. Germline CDR1 reads SGHRS; CDR2 reads YFSETQ. This CDR3 reads CASSVAGTSGSETQYF. The CDR3 DNA reads as TGCGCCAGCAGCGTCGCCGGGACTAGCGGGAGTGAGACCCAGTACTTC.

This chain uses TRBV7-9 with TRBJ2-7; TRBD2 agrees at 12 bases. Germline CDR1 and CDR2: SEHNR and FQNEAQ (reference sequence). V shed 5 bases and J 7 bases; nucleotides not matched to a gene: 9. The CDR3 consists of 15 residues. CDR3 sequence reads: CASSPGLAGFGEQYF. The CDR3 bases are TGTGCCAGCAGCCCCGGACTAGCGGGGTTCGGGGAGCAGTACTTC.

V usage is TRBV19 and J usage is TRBJ2-5; 7 bases line up with TRBD1. V gave up 4 bases and J gave up 5 bases; unmatched junction bases: 16. Germline-derived CDR1 and CDR2 are LNHDA and SQIVND (reference sequence). The CDR3 covers 17 residues. CDR3 in DNA: TGTGCCAGTAGTACCCGGTCGGACAGGATGCTTTTTGAGACCCAGTACTTC. The encoded protein is CASSTRSDRMLFETQYF.